Below are 7 T cell receptor beta chains sequenced from a single sample in a study of CD8+ T cells in alopecia areata. Isolated RNA was reverse transcribed into cDNA used as the sequencing template. Repertoires were generated with immunoSEQ multiplex PCR, while TCRdb's copy carries only in-frame clones and drops some. The table lists more than 95,000 clones, 60% to 65% of them singletons. Noted treatment: oral pan-JAK inhibitor, 5-10 mg twice daily. Sequences were derived from CD4+ T cells sorted from blood, sampled at week 4, from a patient treated with tofacitinib. All receptors come from a human donor with alopecia areata.

This clone showed up just a few times. The chain recombines TRBV28 with TRBJ2-2, with TRBD2 as a possible D gene (5 bases). Trimming left V 5 bases short and J 6 bases short, with 16 bases between. The CDR3 spans 15 residues. CDR1 is MDHEN and CDR2 is SYDVKM in the germline V gene. The CDR3 is CASSPFLARAGELFF. In DNA form, the CDR3 reads TGTGCCAGCAGTCCTTTTCTAGCTCGGGCCGGGGAGCTGTTTTTT.

V is TRBV29-1 and J is TRBJ2-7; TRBD1 agrees at 10 bases. Germline CDR1 and CDR2: SQVTM and ANQGSEA. The CDR3 consists of 14 residues. V lost 4 bases and J lost 5; bases outside the gene matches: 8. The CDR3 nucleotides are TGCAGCGTTGCGAGCCGGGACAGGGGCCACGAGCAGTACTTC. Its translation: CSVASRDRGHEQYF.

The chain joins TRBV15 to TRBJ2-3; 9 positions agree with TRBD2. The CDR3 is 15 amino acids. Germline loops: CDR1 LNHNV, CDR2 YYDKDF (reference sequence). After removal of 0 bases from V and 4 bases from J, the junction contained 2 bases not matched to a gene. CDR3 residues: CATSRDSGRSDTQYF. The CDR3 DNA sequence: TGTGCCACCAGCAGAGATAGCGGGAGATCAGATACGCAGTATTTT.

This clone was seen a single time. The sample has other DNA sequences that encode this CDR3 too. The V call is TRBV7-2, the J call TRBJ2-1; no firm D call. This CDR3 is 13 amino acids long. Germline lookup yields CDR1 SGHTA and CDR2 FQGNSA. V gave up 5 bases and J gave up 0 bases, with 5 bases separating them. The DNA of the CDR3 is TGTGCCAGCAGCGCGGACTCCTACAATGAGCAGTTCTTC. This sequence encodes CASSADSYNEQFF.

V is TRBV9 and J is TRBJ2-7; the D gene is possibly TRBD2 (6 bases). The CDR3 is made up of 19 amino acids. V lost 4 bases to trimming and J lost 2 bases, with 28 bases between them. Germline V lookup: CDR1 SGDLS, CDR2 YYNGEE. CDR3 nucleotides: TGTGCCAGCAGCTCAGGAACCGGTACGGCGGGGTCTGTCACCTACGAGCAGTACTTC. As protein: CASSSGTGTAGSVTYEQYF. Supplemented by reference TRBV9 and TRBJ2-7, the full variable domain reads DSGVTQTPKHLITATGQRVTLRCSPRSGDLSVYWYQQSLDQGLQFLIQYYNGEERAKGNILERFSAQQFPDLHSELNLSSLELGDSALYFCASSSGTGTAGSVTYEQYFGPGTRLTVT.

The chain recombines TRBV7-2 with TRBJ2-3, with TRBD2 matching over 10 bases. Looked up from germline, CDR1 is SGHTA and CDR2 is FQGNSA. V shed 1 base, J shed 4 bases, and the junction held 5 bases outside the gene matches. The CDR3 runs to 16 residues. CDR3 DNA sequence: TGTGCCAGCAGCTTAGATAGCGGGAGGTACGCAGATACGCAGTATTTT. This codes for CASSLDSGRYADTQYF.

This clone was recorded a few times. The chain has TRBV7-9 and TRBJ2-3; unclear D gene. This CDR3 contains 13 residues. From germline, CDR1 is SEHNR and CDR2 FQNEAQ (reference sequence). V was pared by 2 bases and J by 4 bases, with 7 bases between. The CDR3 loop reads CASSLYLADTQYF. The CDR3 DNA is TGTGCCAGCAGCTTATATCTGGCAGATACGCAGTATTTT.